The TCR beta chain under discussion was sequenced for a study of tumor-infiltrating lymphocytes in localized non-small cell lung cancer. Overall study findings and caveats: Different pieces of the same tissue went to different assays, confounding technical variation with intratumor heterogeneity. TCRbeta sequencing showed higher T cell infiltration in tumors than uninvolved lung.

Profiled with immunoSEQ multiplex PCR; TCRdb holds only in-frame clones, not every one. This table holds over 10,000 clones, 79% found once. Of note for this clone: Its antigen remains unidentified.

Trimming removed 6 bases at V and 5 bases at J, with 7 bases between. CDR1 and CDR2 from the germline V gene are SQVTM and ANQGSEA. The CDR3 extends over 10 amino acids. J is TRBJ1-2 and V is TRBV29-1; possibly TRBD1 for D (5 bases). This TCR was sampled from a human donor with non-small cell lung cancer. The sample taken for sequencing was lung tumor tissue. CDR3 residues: CSVTEYGYTF. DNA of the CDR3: TGCAGCGTGACAGAATATGGCTACACCTTC.